The 14 T cell receptor beta chains below were found in one sample sequenced in a study of T cell responses to AZD1222 COVID-19 vaccine. Sequencing was performed with immunoSEQ multiplex PCR; in TCRdb, only in-frame clones are kept and a portion is missing. The sample carries over 85,000 clones, around 90% recorded once. The specimen was peripheral blood, collected 28 days after the second AZD1222 dose. Every receptor here comes from an adult who received the AZD1222 COVID-19 vaccine.

J is TRBJ2-7 and V is TRBV4-1; D is perhaps TRBD2 (6 bases). The germline V gene has CDR1 MGHRA and CDR2 YSYEKL. V lost 0 bases and J lost 0, with 15 bases in between. The CDR3 has 17 residues. CDR3 sequence (DNA): TGCGCCAGCAGCCAAGACCACCGGGGAGGCAGCTCCTACGAGCAGTACTTC. Residues: CASSQDHRGGSSYEQYF.

The rearrangement links TRBV2 to TRBJ1-5; 8 bases are a match to TRBD1. Germline CDR1 reads SNHLY; CDR2 reads FYNNEI. CDR3 length: 14 residues. V dropped 7 bases and J dropped 6; count of bases not matched to a gene: 8. This CDR3 is CASKQTGEGQPQHF. Here the CDR3 DNA reads TGTGCCAGCAAACAGACAGGGGAGGGTCAGCCCCAGCATTTT. Full variable domain (missing parts from reference TRBV2 and TRBJ1-5): EPEVTQTPSHQVTQMGQEVILRCVPISNHLYFYWYRQILGQKVEFLVSFYNNEISEKSEIFDDQFSVERPDGSNFTLKIRSTKLEDSAMYFCASKQTGEGQPQHFGDGTRLSIL.

Comments on this clone: The sample carries other DNA sequences with the same CDR3. This chain uses TRBV18 with TRBJ2-7; D is possibly TRBD1 (6 bases). Trimming removed 3 bases at V and 3 bases at J, with 12 bases between. The CDR3 spans 14 residues. Germline lookup yields CDR1 KGHSH and CDR2 LQKENI. DNA for the CDR3: TGTGCCAGCTCACCCCCGGGACAACTCTACGAGCAGTACTTC. Protein: CASSPPGQLYEQYF.

The CDR3 bases are TGTGCCAGCTCCCCCGCGGAAGCCAAAAACATTCAGTACTTC. It yields the protein CASSPAEAKNIQYF. The V and J genes are TRBV28 and TRBJ2-4; D ambiguous. The V gene lost 8 bases and the J gene lost 0 bases, with 11 bases spanning the gap. This CDR3 is built from 14 residues. In germline, CDR1 is MDHEN, CDR2 SYDVKM.

The chain combines TRBV5-4 with TRBJ2-1; 8 bases are shared with TRBD1. The length of the CDR3 is 14 residues. Germline CDR1 is SGHNT and CDR2 is YYREEE (reference sequence). The ends lost 7 bases at V and 4 bases at J; junction bases unmatched: 7. CDR3 sequence: CASGQGATYNEQFF. In DNA, the CDR3 is TGTGCCAGCGGGCAGGGGGCTACTTACAATGAGCAGTTCTTC.

This chain uses TRBV11-3 with TRBJ1-6; a possible D gene is TRBD1 (5 bases). The CDR3 consists of 15 residues. Germline V CDR1 and CDR2: SGHNT, YENEEA. The V and J ends lost 1 base and 10 bases respectively, with 14 bases between them. CDR3 protein: CASSLVTGVDSPLHF. CDR3 nucleotides: TGTGCCAGCAGCTTAGTAACAGGAGTAGACTCACCCCTCCACTTT.

This clone showed up just once. This chain uses TRBV9 with TRBJ1-2; possible D gene TRBD1, 5 bases. V dropped 1 base and J dropped 5 bases, with 15 bases sitting between them. This CDR3 spans 15 amino acids. Germline CDR1 reads SGDLS; CDR2 reads YYNGEE. CDR3 bases: TGTGCCAGCAGCGTATGGCAGGGCGAGGGGTATGGCTACACCTTC. This gives the protein CASSVWQGEGYGYTF.

This clone was recorded a few times. The V call is TRBV19, the J call TRBJ1-2; D is unclear. The CDR3 contains 14 residues. The V gene's germline CDR1 is LNHDA and CDR2 SQIVND (reference sequence). With 7 bases removed from V and 0 bases from J, the gap between germline ends came to 12 bases. The CDR3 is CASTPGNTNYGYTF. CDR3 DNA: TGTGCCAGTACCCCCGGAAACACTAACTATGGCTACACCTTC. The whole variable domain, remainder taken from reference TRBV19 and TRBJ1-2, is DGGITQSPKYLFRKEGQNVTLSCEQNLNHDAMYWYRQDPGQGLRLIYYSQIVNDFQKGDIAEGYSVSREKKESFPLTVTSAQKNPTAFYLCASTPGNTNYGYTFGSGTRLTVV.

This chain joins TRBV6-5 and TRBJ2-7; D uncertain. The germline V gene encodes CDR1 MNHEY and CDR2 SVGAGI. This CDR3 has 13 residues. Deletions cut 10 bases from V and 5 bases from J, with 18 bases between. This CDR3 is CATIVVRGDEQYF. The CDR3 DNA reads as TGTGCCACTATCGTAGTGCGAGGAGACGAGCAGTACTTC.

V and J are TRBV24-1 and TRBJ2-3; 8 bases line up with TRBD1. The V segment lost 5 bases and the J segment 0 bases; nucleotides outside the gene matches: 12. The CDR3 consists of 18 residues. The germline CDR1 and CDR2 sequences are KGHDR and SFDVKD. In DNA form, the CDR3 reads TGTGCCACCAGTGGAATGGGCCGACAGGGGATAAGCACAGATACGCAGTATTTT. Protein product: CATSGMGRQGISTDTQYF.

The V call is TRBV19, the J call TRBJ2-1, with 12 positions matching TRBD2. Germline trimming cut 3 bases from V and 2 bases from J; bases unmatched to any gene: 11. CDR1 LNHDA and CDR2 SQIVND come from the germline V gene (reference sequence). The CDR3 has 19 amino acids. The CDR3 protein is CASSISGQRLAGAYNEQFF. CDR3 nucleotide sequence: TGTGCCAGTAGTATCTCGGGACAGAGACTAGCGGGGGCCTACAATGAGCAGTTCTTC. Full variable domain (missing parts from reference TRBV19 and TRBJ2-1): DGGITQSPKYLFRKEGQNVTLSCEQNLNHDAMYWYRQDPGQGLRLIYYSQIVNDFQKGDIAEGYSVSREKKESFPLTVTSAQKNPTAFYLCASSISGQRLAGAYNEQFFGPGTRLTVL.

The genes are TRBV14 and TRBJ2-4; D ambiguous. Germline values: CDR1 SGHDN, CDR2 FVKESK. The CDR3 length is 14 residues. Between the trimmed V and J ends, which lost 3 bases and 2 bases, there was a span of 8 bases. Here the CDR3 DNA reads TGTGCCAGCAGCCACGGTGTGACCAAAAACATTCAGTACTTC. It yields the protein CASSHGVTKNIQYF.

The chain carries TRBV5-6 and TRBJ2-2; maybe TRBD1 (6 bases). The germline V gene has CDR1 SGHDT and CDR2 YYEEEE. This CDR3 has 16 residues. V was pared by 1 base and J by 1 base, with 11 bases between. The CDR3 DNA is TGTGCCAGCAGCTTGTCAGGGGCGGGGAACACCGGGGAGCTGTTTTTT. Its protein is CASSLSGAGNTGELFF.

This clone was picked up one time. CDR3 in DNA: TGTGCCAGCATTAGTTACGGACAGGGCTACAATGAGCAGTTCTTC. It specifies CASISYGQGYNEQFF. V usage is TRBV28 and J usage is TRBJ2-1; 8 positions agree with TRBD1. The ends lost 7 bases at V and 3 bases at J; junction bases unmatched: 8. The CDR3 consists of 15 residues. Germline CDR1 and CDR2: MDHEN and SYDVKM. Variable domain in full (rest from reference TRBV28 and TRBJ2-1): DVKVTQSSRYLVKRTGEKVFLECVQDMDHENMFWYRQDPGLGLRLIYFSYDVKMKEKGDIPEGYSVSREKKERFSLILESASTNQTSMYLCASISYGQGYNEQFFGPGTRLTVL.